This TCR beta chain was sequenced in a study of cytomegalovirus exposure and HLA in healthy donors. Overall study: A previous analysis identified 100 million to 120 million unique TCR beta sequences derived from some 170 million T cells.

This clone was found once. Its antigen is not known. 60 Vbeta and 13 Jbeta primers were used in PCR. The method was immunoSEQ multiplex PCR; TCRdb's version includes in-frame clones alone and lacks a portion of them. The sample has under 150,000 clones, about 80% seen once. Findings of the study overall: The study labeled more than 150 TCR beta chains cytomegalovirus-associated. A later analysis reportedly identified an Asian-associated ancestry cluster as carrying fewer N-insertions than the approximately 620-donor mean.

The CDR3 covers 14 residues. With 4 bases removed from V and 8 bases from J, the gap between germline ends came to 15 bases. The germline CDR1 and CDR2 sequences are MGHRA and YSYEKL. Participants comprised healthy donors of bone marrow. The TCR sequence derives from a male donor in good health and CMV-seronegative. The chain employs TRBV4-1 and TRBJ1-3, with D possibly being TRBD1 (5 bases). Specimen: PBMCs. The CDR3: CASSRQMGGDTIYF. The CDR3 region has the DNA TGCGCCAGCAGCCGCCAGATGGGGGGGGACACCATATATTTT.